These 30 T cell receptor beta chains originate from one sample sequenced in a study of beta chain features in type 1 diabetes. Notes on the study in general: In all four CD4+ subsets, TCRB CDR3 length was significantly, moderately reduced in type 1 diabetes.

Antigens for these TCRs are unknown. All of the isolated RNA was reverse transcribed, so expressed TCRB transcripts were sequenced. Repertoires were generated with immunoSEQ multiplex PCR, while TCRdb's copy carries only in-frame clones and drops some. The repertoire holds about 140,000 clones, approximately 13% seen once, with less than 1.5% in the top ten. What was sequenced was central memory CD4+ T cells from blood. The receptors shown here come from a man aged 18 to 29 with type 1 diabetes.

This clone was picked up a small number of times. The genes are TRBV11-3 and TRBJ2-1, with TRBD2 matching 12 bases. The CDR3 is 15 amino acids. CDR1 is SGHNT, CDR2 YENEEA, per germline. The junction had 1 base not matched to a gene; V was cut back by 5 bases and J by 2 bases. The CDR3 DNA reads TGTGCCAGCAGCGCTAGCGGGGGGGCCTACAATGAGCAGTTCTTC. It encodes CASSASGGAYNEQFF.

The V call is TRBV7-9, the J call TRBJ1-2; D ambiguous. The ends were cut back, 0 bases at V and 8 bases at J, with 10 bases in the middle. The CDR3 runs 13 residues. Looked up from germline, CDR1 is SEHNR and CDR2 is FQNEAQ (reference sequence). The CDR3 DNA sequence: TGTGCCAGCAGCTTAGCAGGGATGAACGGCTACACCTTC. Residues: CASSLAGMNGYTF. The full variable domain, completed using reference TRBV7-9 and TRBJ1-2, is DTGVSQNPRHKITKRGQNVTFRCDPISEHNRLYWYRQTLGQGPEFLTYFQNEAQLEKSRLLSDRFSAERPKGSFSTLEIQRTEQGDSAMYLCASSLAGMNGYTFGSGTRLTVV.

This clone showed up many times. The CDR3 here is CASSEWYNEQFF. CDR3 coding DNA: TGTGCCAGCAGTGAATGGTACAATGAGCAGTTCTTC. J is TRBJ2-1 and V is TRBV2; no firm D call. Germline values: CDR1 SNHLY, CDR2 FYNNEI. The CDR3 consists of 12 residues. The ends were cut back, 2 bases at V and 4 bases at J, with 3 bases in the middle.

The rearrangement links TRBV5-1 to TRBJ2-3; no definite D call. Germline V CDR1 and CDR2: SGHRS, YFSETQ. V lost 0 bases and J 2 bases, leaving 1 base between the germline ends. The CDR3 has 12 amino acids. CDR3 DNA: TGCGCCAGCAGCTTGGCCACAGATACGCAGTATTTT. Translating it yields CASSLATDTQYF.

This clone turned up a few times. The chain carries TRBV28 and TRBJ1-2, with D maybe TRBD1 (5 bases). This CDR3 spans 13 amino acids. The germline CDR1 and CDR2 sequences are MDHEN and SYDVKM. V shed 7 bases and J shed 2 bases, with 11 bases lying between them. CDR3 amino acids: CASTLRGNYGYTF. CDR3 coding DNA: TGTGCCAGCACCCTAAGGGGAAACTATGGCTACACCTTC.

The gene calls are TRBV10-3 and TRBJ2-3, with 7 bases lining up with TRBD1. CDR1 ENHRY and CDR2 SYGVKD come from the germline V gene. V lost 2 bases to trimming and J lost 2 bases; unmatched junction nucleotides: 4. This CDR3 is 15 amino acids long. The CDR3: CAISETRGTTDTQYF. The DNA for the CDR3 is TGTGCCATCAGTGAGACCAGGGGGACCACAGATACGCAGTATTTT.

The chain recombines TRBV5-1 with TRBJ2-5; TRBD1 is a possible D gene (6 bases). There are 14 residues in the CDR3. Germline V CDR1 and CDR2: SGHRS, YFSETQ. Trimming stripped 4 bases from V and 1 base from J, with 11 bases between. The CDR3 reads CASSRDRTQETQYF. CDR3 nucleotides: TGCGCCAGCAGCCGCGACAGGACCCAAGAGACCCAGTACTTC.

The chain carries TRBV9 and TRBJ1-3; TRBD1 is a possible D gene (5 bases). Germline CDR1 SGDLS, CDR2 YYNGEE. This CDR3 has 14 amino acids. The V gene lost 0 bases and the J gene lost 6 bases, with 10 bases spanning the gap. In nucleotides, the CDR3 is TGTGCCAGCAGCGTAGCTACAGGAACAAACACCATATATTTT. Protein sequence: CASSVATGTNTIYF.

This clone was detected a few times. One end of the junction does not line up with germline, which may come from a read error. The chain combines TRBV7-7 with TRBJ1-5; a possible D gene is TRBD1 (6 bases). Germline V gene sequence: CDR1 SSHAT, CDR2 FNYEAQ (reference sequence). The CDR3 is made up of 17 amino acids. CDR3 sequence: CASSLRIGGLPNQPQHF. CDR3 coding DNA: TGTGCTAGCAGCCTGAGGATTGGGGGGCTACCCAATCAGCCCCAGCATTTT.

The CDR3 sequence: CASSLTLNSPLHF. CDR3 coding DNA: TGTGCCAGCAGTTTGACGCTAAATTCACCCCTCCACTTT. The chain is built from TRBV27 and TRBJ1-6; no reliable D call. Germline CDR1 and CDR2: MNHEY and SMNVEV (reference sequence). With 3 bases removed from V and 7 bases from J, the gap between germline ends came to 7 bases. This CDR3 has 13 residues.

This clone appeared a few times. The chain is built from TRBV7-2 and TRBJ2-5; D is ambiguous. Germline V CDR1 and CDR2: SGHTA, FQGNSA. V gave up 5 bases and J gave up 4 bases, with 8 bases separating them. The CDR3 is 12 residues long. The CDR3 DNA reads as TGTGCCAGCAGCCCCGTCGTAGAGACCCAGTACTTC. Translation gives CASSPVVETQYF.

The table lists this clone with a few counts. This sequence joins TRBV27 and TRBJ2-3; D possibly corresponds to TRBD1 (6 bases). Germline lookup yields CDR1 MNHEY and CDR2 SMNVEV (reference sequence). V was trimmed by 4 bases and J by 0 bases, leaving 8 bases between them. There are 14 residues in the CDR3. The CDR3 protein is CASSSQGSTDTQYF. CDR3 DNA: TGTGCCAGCAGTTCTCAGGGGAGCACAGATACGCAGTATTTT.

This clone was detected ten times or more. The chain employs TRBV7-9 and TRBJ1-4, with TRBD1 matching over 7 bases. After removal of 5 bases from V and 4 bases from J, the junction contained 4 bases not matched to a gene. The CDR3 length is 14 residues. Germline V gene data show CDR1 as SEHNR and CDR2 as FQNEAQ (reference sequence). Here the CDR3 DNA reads TGTGCCAGCAGCGGGACAGCAGATAATGAAAAACTGTTTTTT. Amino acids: CASSGTADNEKLFF.

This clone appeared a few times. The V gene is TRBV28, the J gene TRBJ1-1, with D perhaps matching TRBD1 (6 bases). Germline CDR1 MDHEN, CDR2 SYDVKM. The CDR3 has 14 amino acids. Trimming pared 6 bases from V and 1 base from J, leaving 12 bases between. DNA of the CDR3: TGTGCCAGCAGAGGGTACAGGGAGAACACTGAAGCTTTCTTT. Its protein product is CASRGYRENTEAFF.

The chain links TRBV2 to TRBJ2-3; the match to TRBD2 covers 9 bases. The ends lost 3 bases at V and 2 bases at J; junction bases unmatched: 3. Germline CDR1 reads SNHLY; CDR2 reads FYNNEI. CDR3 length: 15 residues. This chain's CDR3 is CASSDSGGITDTQYF. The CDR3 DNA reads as TGTGCCAGCAGTGACAGCGGGGGGATCACAGATACGCAGTATTTT.

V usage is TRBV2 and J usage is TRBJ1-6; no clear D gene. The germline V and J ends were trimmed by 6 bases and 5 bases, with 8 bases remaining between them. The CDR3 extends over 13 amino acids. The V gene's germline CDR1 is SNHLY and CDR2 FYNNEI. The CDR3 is CASRQENNSPLHF. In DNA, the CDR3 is TGTGCCAGCAGGCAGGAGAATAATTCACCCCTCCACTTT.

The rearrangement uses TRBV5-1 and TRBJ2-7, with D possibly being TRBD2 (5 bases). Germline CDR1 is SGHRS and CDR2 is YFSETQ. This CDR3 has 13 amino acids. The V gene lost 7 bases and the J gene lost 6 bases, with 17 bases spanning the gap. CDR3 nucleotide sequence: TGCGCCAGCCGCACTAGGGCCTTAGGCGAGCAGTACTTC. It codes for CASRTRALGEQYF.

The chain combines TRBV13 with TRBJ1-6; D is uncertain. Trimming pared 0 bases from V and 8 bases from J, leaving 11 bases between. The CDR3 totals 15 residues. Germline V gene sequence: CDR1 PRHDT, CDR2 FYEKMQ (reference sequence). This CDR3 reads CASSLGEGSDSPLHF. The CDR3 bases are TGTGCCAGCAGCTTAGGGGAGGGATCGGATTCACCCCTCCACTTT.

The CDR3 DNA reads TGTGCCAGCCAACACTGGGGGTCTAGCACAGATACGCAGTATTTT. Translation gives CASQHWGSSTDTQYF. This chain links TRBV28 with TRBJ2-3; tentatively, D is TRBD1 or TRBD2 (5 bases each). CDR1 and CDR2 from the germline V gene are MDHEN and SYDVKM. With 8 bases removed from V and 0 bases from J, the gap between germline ends came to 15 bases. CDR3 size: 15 residues.

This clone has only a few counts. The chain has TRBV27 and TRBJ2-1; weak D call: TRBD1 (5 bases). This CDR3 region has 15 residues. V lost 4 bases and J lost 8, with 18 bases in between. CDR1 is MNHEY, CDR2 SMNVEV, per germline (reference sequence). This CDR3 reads CASSSRVLNNDEQFF. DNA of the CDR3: TGTGCCAGCAGTTCCAGGGTTTTAAACAATGATGAGCAGTTCTTC.

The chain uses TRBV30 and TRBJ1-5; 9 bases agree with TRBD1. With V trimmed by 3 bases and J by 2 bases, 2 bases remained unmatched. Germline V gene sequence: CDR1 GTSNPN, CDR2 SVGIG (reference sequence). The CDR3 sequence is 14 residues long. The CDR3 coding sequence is TGTGCCTGGAGACGACAGGGGGGCAATCAGCCCCAGCATTTT. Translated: CAWRRQGGNQPQHF.

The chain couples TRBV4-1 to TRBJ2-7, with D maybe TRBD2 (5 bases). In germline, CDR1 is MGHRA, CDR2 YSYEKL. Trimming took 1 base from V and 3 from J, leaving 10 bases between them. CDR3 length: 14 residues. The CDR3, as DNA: TGCGCCAGCAGCCAAGGGGTTGGGAGCTACGAGCAGTACTTC. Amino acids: CASSQGVGSYEQYF.

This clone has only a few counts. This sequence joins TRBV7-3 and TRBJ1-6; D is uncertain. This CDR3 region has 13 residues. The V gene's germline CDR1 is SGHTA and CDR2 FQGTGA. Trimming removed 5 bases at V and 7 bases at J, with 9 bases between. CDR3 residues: CASSPSVNSPLHF. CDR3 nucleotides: TGTGCCAGCAGCCCATCGGTGAATTCACCCCTCCACTTT.

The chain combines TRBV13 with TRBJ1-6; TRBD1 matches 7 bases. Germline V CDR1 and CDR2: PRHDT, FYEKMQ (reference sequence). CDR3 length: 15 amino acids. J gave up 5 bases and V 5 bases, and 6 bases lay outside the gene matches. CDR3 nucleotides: TGTGCCAGCAGCCGACTTGACAGGGATAATTCACCCCTCCACTTT. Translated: CASSRLDRDNSPLHF.

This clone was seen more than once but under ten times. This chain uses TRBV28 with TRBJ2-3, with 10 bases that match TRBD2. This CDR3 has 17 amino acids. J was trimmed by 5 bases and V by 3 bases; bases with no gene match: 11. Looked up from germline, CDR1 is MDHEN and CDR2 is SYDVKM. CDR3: CASSFPGAGGLGDTQYF. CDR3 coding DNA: TGTGCCAGCAGTTTCCCGGGAGCGGGGGGGCTGGGAGATACGCAGTATTTT. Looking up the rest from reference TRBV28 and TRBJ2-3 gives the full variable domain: DVKVTQSSRYLVKRTGEKVFLECVQDMDHENMFWYRQDPGLGLRLIYFSYDVKMKEKGDIPEGYSVSREKKERFSLILESASTNQTSMYLCASSFPGAGGLGDTQYFGPGTRLTVL.

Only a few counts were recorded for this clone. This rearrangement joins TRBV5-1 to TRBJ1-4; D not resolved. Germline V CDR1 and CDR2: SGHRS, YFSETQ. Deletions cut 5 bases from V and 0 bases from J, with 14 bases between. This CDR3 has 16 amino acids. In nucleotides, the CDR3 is TGCGCCAGCAGAGAGGGCAGCGTGGCAACTAATGAAAAACTGTTTTTT. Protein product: CASREGSVATNEKLFF.

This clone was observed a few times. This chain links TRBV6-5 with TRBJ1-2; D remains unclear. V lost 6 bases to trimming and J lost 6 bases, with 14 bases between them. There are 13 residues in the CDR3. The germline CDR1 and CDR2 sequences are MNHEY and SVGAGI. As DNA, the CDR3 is TGTGCCAGCAGCCAACGAATGGGTAATGGCTACACCTTC. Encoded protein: CASSQRMGNGYTF.

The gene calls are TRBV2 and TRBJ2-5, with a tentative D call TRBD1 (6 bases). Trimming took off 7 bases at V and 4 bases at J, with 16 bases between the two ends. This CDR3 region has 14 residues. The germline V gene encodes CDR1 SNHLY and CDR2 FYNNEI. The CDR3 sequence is CASTLMGARETQYF. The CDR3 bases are TGTGCCAGCACATTAATGGGGGCCAGAGAGACCCAGTACTTC. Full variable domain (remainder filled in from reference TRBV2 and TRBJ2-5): EPEVTQTPSHQVTQMGQEVILRCVPISNHLYFYWYRQILGQKVEFLVSFYNNEISEKSEIFDDQFSVERPDGSNFTLKIRSTKLEDSAMYFCASTLMGARETQYFGPGTRLLVL.

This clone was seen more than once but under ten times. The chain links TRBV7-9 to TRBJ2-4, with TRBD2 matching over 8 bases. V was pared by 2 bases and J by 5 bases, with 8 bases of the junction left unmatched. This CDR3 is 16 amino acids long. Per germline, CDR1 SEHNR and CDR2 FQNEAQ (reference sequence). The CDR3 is CASSLSRGASQNIQYF. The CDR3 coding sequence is TGTGCCAGCAGCTTATCGCGGGGGGCCTCCCAAAACATTCAGTACTTC. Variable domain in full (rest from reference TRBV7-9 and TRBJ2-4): DTGVSQNPRHKITKRGQNVTFRCDPISEHNRLYWYRQTLGQGPEFLTYFQNEAQLEKSRLLSDRFSAERPKGSFSTLEIQRTEQGDSAMYLCASSLSRGASQNIQYFGAGTRLSVL.

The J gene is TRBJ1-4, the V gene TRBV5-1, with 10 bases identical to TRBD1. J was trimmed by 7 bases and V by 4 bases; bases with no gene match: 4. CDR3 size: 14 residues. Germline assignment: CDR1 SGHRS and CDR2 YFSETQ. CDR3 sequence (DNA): TGCGCCAGCAGCCTGAGGACAGGGGGTGAAAAACTGTTTTTT. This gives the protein CASSLRTGGEKLFF. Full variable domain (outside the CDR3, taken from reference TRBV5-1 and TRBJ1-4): KAGVTQTPRYLIKTRGQQVTLSCSPISGHRSVSWYQQTPGQGLQFLFEYFSETQRNKGNFPGRFSGRQFSNSRSEMNVSTLELGDSALYLCASSLRTGGEKLFFGSGTQLSVL.